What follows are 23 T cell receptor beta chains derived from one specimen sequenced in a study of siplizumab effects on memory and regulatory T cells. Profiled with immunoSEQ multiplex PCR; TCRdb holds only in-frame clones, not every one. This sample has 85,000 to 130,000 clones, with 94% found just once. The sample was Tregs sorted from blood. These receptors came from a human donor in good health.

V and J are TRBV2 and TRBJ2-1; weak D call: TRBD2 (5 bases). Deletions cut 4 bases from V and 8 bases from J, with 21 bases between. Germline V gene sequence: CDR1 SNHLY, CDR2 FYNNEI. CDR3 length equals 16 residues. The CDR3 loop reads CASSGSWETRVDEQFF. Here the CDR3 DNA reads TGTGCCAGCAGTGGGTCTTGGGAGACCCGAGTGGATGAGCAGTTCTTC.

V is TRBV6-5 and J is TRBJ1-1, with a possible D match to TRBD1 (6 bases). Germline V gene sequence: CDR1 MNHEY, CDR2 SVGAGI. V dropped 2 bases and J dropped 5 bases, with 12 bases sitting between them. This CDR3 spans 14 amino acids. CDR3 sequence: CASSYVGAVTEAFF. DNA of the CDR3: TGTGCCAGCAGTTACGTGGGGGCTGTGACTGAAGCTTTCTTT.

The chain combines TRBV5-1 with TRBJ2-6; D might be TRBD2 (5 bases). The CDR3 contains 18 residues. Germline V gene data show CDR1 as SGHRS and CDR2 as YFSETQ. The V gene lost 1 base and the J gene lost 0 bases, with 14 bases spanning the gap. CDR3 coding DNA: TGCGCCAGCAGCTTGAACGGGATAAAACACTCTGGGGCCAACGTCCTGACTTTC. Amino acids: CASSLNGIKHSGANVLTF.

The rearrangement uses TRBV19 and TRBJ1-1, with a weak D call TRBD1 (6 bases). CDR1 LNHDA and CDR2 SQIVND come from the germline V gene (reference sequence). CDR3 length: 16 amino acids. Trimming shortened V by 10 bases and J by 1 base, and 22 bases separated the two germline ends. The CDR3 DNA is TGTGCCACTACGGCTAGGGGGGCGACTCGGAACACTGAAGCTTTCTTT. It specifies CATTARGATRNTEAFF.

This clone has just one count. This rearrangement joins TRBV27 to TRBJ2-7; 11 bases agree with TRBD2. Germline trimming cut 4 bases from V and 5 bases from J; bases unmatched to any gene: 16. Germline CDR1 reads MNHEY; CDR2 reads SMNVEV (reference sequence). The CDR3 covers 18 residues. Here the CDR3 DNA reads TGTGCCAGCAGTTCCGTATTGGGGAGACTAGCGGGGTTCGACGAGCAGTACTTC. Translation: CASSSVLGRLAGFDEQYF.

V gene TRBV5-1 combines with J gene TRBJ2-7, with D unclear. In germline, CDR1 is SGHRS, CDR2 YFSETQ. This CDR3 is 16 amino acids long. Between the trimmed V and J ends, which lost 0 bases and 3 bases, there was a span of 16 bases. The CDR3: CASSLAFGSNLYEQYF. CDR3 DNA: TGCGCCAGCAGCTTGGCGTTCGGGTCCAACCTCTACGAGCAGTACTTC.

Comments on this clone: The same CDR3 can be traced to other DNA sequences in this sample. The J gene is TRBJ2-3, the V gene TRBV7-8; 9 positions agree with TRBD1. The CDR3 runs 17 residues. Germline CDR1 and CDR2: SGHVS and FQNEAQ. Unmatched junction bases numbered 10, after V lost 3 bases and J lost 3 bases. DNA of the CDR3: TGTGCCAGCAGCTTCGTAACAGGGGGCTTTGGTACAGATACGCAGTATTTT. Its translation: CASSFVTGGFGTDTQYF.

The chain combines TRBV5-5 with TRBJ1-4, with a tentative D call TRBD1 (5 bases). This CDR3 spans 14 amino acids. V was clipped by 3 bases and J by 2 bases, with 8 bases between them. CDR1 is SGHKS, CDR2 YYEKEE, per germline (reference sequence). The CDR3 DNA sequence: TGTGCCAGCAGCTCATCAGGGACTAATGAAAAACTGTTTTTT. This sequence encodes CASSSSGTNEKLFF.

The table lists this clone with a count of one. In DNA form, the CDR3 reads TGTGCCAGCGCGGGAGTTATGAACAATGAGCAGTTCTTC. Translated: CASAGVMNNEQFF. The rearrangement uses TRBV6-5 and TRBJ2-1; TRBD2 agrees at 7 bases. Germline CDR1 and CDR2: MNHEY and SVGAGI. CDR3 length: 13 amino acids. J gave up 5 bases and V 8 bases, and 6 bases lay outside the gene matches.

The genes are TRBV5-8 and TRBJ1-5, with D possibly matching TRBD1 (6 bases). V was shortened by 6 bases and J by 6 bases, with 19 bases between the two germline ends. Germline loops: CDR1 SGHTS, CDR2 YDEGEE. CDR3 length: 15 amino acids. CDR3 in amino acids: CASKRLQGFSQPQHF. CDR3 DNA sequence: TGTGCCAGCAAGAGATTACAGGGATTCAGTCAGCCCCAGCATTTT.

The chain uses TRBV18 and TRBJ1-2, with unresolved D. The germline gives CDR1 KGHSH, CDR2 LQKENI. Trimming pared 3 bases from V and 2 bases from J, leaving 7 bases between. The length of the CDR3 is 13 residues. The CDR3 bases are TGTGCCAGCTCACCGGAAGGGAACTATGGCTACACCTTC. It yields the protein CASSPEGNYGYTF.

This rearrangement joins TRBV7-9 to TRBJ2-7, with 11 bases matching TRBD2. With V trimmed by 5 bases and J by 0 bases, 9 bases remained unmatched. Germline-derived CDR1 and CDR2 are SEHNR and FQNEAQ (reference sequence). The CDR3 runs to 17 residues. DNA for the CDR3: TGTGCCAGCAGCCCTCCCAGACTAGCGGGATCCTCCTACGAGCAGTACTTC. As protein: CASSPPRLAGSSYEQYF.

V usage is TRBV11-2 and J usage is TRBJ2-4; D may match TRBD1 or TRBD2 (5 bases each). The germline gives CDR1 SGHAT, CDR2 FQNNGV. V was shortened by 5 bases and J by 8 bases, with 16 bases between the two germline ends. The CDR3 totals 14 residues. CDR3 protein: CASSRNRDAYIQYF. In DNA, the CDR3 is TGTGCCAGCAGCCGCAATAGGGACGCCTACATTCAGTACTTC.

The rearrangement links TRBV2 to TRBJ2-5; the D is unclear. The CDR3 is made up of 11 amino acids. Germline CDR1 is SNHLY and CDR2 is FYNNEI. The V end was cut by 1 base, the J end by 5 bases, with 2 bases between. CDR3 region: CASSEGETQYF. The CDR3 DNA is TGTGCCAGCAGTGAAGGGGAGACCCAGTACTTC. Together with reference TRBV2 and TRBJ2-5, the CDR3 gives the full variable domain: EPEVTQTPSHQVTQMGQEVILRCVPISNHLYFYWYRQILGQKVEFLVSFYNNEISEKSEIFDDQFSVERPDGSNFTLKIRSTKLEDSAMYFCASSEGETQYFGPGTRLLVL.

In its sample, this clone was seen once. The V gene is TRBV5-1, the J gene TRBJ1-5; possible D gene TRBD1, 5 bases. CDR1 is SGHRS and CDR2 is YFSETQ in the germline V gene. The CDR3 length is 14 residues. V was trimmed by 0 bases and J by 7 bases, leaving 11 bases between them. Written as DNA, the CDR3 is TGCGCCAGCAGCTTGGCCGGGGGAAAGCAGCCCCAGCATTTT. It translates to CASSLAGGKQPQHF.

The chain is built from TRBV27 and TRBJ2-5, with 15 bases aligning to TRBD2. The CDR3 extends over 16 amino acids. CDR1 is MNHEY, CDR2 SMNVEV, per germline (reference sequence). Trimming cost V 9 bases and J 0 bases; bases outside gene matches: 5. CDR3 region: CASWTSGRGYQETQYF. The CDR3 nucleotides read TGTGCCAGTTGGACTAGCGGGAGGGGGTACCAAGAGACCCAGTACTTC.

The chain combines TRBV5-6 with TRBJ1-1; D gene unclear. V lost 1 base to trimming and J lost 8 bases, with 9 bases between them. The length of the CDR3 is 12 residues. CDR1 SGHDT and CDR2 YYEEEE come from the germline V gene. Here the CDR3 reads CASSLWMTEAFF. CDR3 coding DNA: TGTGCCAGCAGCTTGTGGATGACGGAAGCTTTCTTT. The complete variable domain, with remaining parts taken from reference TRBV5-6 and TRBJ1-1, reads DAGVTQSPTHLIKTRGQQVTLRCSPKSGHDTVSWYQQALGQGPQFIFQYYEEEERQRGNFPDRFSGHQFPNYSSELNVNALLLGDSALYLCASSLWMTEAFFGQGTRLTVV.

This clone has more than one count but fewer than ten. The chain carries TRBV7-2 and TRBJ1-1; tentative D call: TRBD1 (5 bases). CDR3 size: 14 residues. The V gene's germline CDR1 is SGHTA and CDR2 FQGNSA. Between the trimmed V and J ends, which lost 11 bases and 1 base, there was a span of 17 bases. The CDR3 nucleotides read TGTGCCGACTCCGTCGGTGGACAGAACACTGAAGCTTTCTTT. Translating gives CADSVGGQNTEAFF.

The chain's CDR3 is CASSLDGFTDTQYF. In nucleotides, the CDR3 is TGCGCCAGCAGCTTGGACGGCTTCACAGATACGCAGTATTTT. The gene calls are TRBV5-1 and TRBJ2-3; D is unresolved. Germline-derived CDR1 and CDR2 are SGHRS and YFSETQ. This CDR3 region has 14 residues. V lost 0 bases and J 2 bases, leaving 7 bases between the germline ends. Based on the CDR3 plus reference TRBV5-1 and TRBJ2-3, the full variable domain is KAGVTQTPRYLIKTRGQQVTLSCSPISGHRSVSWYQQTPGQGLQFLFEYFSETQRNKGNFPGRFSGRQFSNSRSEMNVSTLELGDSALYLCASSLDGFTDTQYFGPGTRLTVL.

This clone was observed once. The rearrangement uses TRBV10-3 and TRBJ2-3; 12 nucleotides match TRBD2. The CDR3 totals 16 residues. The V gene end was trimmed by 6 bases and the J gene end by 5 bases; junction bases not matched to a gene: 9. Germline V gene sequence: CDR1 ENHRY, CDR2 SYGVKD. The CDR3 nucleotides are TGTGCCATCAGGGACTCGACTAGCGGGAGAGGAGATACGCAGTATTTT. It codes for CAIRDSTSGRGDTQYF.

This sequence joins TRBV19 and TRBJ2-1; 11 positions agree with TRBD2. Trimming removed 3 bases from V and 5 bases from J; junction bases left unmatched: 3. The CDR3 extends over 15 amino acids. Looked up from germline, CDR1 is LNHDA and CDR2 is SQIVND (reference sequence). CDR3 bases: TGTGCCAGTAGTATCTGGGGACTAGCGGACAATGAGCAGTTCTTC. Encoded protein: CASSIWGLADNEQFF.

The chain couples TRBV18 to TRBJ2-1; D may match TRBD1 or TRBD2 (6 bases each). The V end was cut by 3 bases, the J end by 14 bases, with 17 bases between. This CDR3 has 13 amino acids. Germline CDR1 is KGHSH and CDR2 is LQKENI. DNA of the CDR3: TGTGCCAGCTCACCGGGCGGGACACTCGACGAGTTCTTC. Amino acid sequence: CASSPGGTLDEFF.

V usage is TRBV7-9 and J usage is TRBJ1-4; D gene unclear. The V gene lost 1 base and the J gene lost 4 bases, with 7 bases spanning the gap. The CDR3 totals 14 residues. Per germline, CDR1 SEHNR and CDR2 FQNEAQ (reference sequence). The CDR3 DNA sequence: TGTGCCAGCAGCTTAGTTCAGAATAATGAAAAACTGTTTTTT. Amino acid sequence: CASSLVQNNEKLFF.